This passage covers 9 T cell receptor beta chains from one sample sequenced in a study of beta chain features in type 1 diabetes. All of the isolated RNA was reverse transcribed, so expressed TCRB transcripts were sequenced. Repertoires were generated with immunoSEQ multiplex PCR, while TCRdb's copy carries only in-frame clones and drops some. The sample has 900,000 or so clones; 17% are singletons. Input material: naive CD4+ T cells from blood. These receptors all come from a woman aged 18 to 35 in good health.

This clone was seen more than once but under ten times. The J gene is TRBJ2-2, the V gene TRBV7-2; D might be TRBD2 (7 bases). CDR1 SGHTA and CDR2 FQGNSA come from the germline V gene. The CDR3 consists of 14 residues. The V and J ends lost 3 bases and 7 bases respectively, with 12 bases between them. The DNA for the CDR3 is TGTGCCAGCAGCTTGAACAGGGAGGGCGGGGAGCTGTTTTTT. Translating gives CASSLNREGGELFF.

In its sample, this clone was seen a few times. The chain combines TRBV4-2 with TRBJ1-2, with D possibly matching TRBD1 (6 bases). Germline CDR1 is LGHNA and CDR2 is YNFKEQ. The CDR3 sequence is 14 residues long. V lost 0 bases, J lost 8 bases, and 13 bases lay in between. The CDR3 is CASSQEAGVGGYTF. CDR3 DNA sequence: TGTGCCAGCAGCCAAGAAGCAGGGGTGGGAGGCTACACCTTC.

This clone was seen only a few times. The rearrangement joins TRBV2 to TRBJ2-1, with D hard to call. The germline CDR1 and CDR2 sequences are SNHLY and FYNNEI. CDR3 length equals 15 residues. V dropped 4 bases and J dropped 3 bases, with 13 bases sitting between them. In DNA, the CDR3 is TGTGCCAGCAGTGGTAAACGGGCGGTCTACAATGAGCAGTTCTTC. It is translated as CASSGKRAVYNEQFF.

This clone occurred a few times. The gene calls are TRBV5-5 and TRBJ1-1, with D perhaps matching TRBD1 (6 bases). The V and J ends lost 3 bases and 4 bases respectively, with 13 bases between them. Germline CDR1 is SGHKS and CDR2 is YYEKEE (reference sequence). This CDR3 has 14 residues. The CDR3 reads CASSSGGRSTEAFF. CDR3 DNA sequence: TGTGCCAGCAGCTCGGGGGGCAGGAGCACTGAAGCTTTCTTT.

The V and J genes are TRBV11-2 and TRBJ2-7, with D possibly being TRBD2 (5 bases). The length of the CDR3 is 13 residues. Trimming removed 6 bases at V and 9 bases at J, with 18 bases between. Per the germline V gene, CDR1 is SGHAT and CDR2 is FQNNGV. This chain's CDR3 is CASSSREGEVQYF. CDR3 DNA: TGTGCCAGCAGTTCTCGCGAGGGTGAAGTGCAGTACTTC.

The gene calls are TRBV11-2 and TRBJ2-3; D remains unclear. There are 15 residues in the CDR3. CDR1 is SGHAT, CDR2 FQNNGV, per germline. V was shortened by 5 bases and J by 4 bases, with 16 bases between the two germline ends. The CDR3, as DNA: TGTGCCAGCAGCACTCCTAGGGTGTGGGCAGATACGCAGTATTTT. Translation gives CASSTPRVWADTQYF.

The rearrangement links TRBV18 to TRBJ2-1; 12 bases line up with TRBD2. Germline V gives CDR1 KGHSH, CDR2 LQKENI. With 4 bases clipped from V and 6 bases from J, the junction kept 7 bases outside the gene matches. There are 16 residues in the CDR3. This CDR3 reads CASSLRLAGVSNEQFF. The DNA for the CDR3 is TGTGCCAGCTCACTGAGACTAGCGGGAGTTAGCAATGAGCAGTTCTTC.

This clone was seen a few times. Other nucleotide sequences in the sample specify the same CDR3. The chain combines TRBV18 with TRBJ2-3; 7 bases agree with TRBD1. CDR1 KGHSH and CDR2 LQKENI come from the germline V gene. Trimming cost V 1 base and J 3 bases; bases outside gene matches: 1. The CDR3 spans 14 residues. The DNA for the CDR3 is TGTGCCAGCTCACCACAGGGGGCAACAGATACGCAGTATTTT. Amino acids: CASSPQGATDTQYF.

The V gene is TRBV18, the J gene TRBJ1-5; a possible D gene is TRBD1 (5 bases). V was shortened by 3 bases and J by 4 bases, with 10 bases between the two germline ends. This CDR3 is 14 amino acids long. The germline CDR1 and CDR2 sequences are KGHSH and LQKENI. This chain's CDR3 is CASSPQTENQPQHF. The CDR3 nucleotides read TGTGCCAGCTCACCCCAGACAGAGAATCAGCCCCAGCATTTT.